Following are 20 T cell receptor beta chains from one sample sequenced in a study of T cell responses to AZD1222 COVID-19 vaccine. The protocol was immunoSEQ multiplex PCR, while the TCRdb copy is restricted to in-frame clones and leaves out a portion. Altogether 90,000 to 130,000 clones are present, around 80% being singletons, with the ten largest covering 4% to 5%. This sample comprised peripheral blood, obtained on day 0 of AZD1222 vaccination. Receptor source: an adult in good health.

V is TRBV5-3 and J is TRBJ2-7; D gene uncertain. TRBV5-3 is an open reading frame, and its role is uncertain. The CDR3 is 16 amino acids. V shed 3 bases and J shed 6 bases, with 22 bases lying between them. The CDR3 nucleotides read TGTGCCAGAAGCTGCCTCACCTCAGAGGCTCTAGGCGAGCAGTACTTC. It is translated as CARSCLTSEALGEQYF.

This clone has just a few counts. This chain connects TRBV9 to TRBJ1-4; no clear D. This CDR3 comprises 14 residues. Germline-derived CDR1 and CDR2 are SGDLS and YYNGEE. Deletions cut 4 bases from V and 7 bases from J, with 14 bases between. The CDR3 here is CASSPRAGIEKLFF. The DNA of the CDR3 is TGTGCCAGCAGCCCTCGAGCCGGTATTGAAAAACTGTTTTTT.

This clone has a handful of counts. This sequence joins TRBV14 and TRBJ2-2; the D is unclear. Looked up from germline, CDR1 is SGHDN and CDR2 is FVKESK. The ends were cut back, 2 bases at V and 0 bases at J, with 7 bases in the middle. This CDR3 comprises 15 residues. The CDR3 region has the DNA TGTGCCAGCAGCCAACAGCTAACGAACACCGGGGAGCTGTTTTTT. Protein product: CASSQQLTNTGELFF.

CDR3 protein: CASSRGGSLDAQPQHF. The CDR3 DNA follows: TGTGCCAGTAGTCGGGGGGGGAGCCTGGACGCACAGCCCCAGCATTTT. The chain is built from TRBV19 and TRBJ1-5, with D possibly matching TRBD1 (5 bases). Deletions cut 5 bases from V and 7 bases from J, with 21 bases between. CDR3 size: 16 residues. Per germline, CDR1 LNHDA and CDR2 SQIVND (reference sequence).

This chain connects TRBV20-1 to TRBJ1-2; the D is unclear. The CDR3 covers 14 residues. The V gene's germline CDR1 is DFQATT and CDR2 SNEGSKA (reference sequence). V dropped 3 bases and J dropped 0 bases, with 11 bases sitting between them. The CDR3 coding sequence is TGCAGTGCTAGTAATCGGAGAACTAACTATGGCTACACCTTC. This translates into CSASNRRTNYGYTF.

The chain recombines TRBV28 with TRBJ1-6, with a tentative D call TRBD1 (5 bases). Trimming pared 11 bases from V and 6 bases from J, leaving 14 bases between. This CDR3 has 13 amino acids. CDR1 and CDR2 from the germline V gene are MDHEN and SYDVKM. The CDR3 region is CAFSTGVNSPLHF. The CDR3 region has the DNA TGTGCCTTCTCAACAGGAGTTAATTCACCCCTCCACTTT.

The chain carries TRBV2 and TRBJ2-5, with a possible D match to TRBD2 (6 bases). Trimming cost V 8 bases and J 1 base, with 8 bases left between them. Germline V gene sequence: CDR1 SNHLY, CDR2 FYNNEI. The CDR3 covers 12 residues. CDR3 nucleotide sequence: TGTGCCAGCGGGGGGACCCAAGAGACCCAGTACTTC. It codes for CASGGTQETQYF.

This chain uses TRBV7-8 with TRBJ2-2; D uncertain. The CDR3 extends over 15 amino acids. V dropped 4 bases and J dropped 5 bases, with 14 bases sitting between them. CDR1 and CDR2 from the germline V gene are SGHVS and FQNEAQ. This CDR3 is CASSSSVIETGELFF. Here the CDR3 DNA reads TGTGCCAGCAGCTCCTCAGTAATAGAGACCGGGGAGCTGTTTTTT.

This rearrangement joins TRBV27 to TRBJ2-2; either TRBD1 or TRBD2 may fit D (5 bases each). CDR1 is MNHEY and CDR2 is SMNVEV in the germline V gene (reference sequence). This CDR3 is built from 14 residues. The V gene lost 6 bases and the J gene lost 3 bases, with 11 bases spanning the gap. CDR3 DNA: TGTGCCAGCAGGGCGGGCAGGGACACCGGGGAGCTGTTTTTT. Amino acid sequence: CASRAGRDTGELFF.

The J gene is TRBJ2-3, the V gene TRBV19; 8 bases match TRBD1. The germline CDR1 and CDR2 sequences are LNHDA and SQIVND (reference sequence). The junction had 3 bases not matched to a gene; V was cut back by 6 bases and J by 1 base. This CDR3 has 14 residues. CDR3 sequence (DNA): TGTGCCAGTAGGGACAGGGTGGGCACAGATACGCAGTATTTT. This translates into CASRDRVGTDTQYF.

V and J are TRBV28 and TRBJ2-7; 9 nucleotides match TRBD1. Germline trimming cut 6 bases from V and 3 bases from J; bases unmatched to any gene: 18. Germline CDR1 reads MDHEN; CDR2 reads SYDVKM. The CDR3 sequence is 18 residues long. The CDR3 sequence: CASRPGQGIWREYYEQYF. The CDR3 region has the DNA TGTGCCAGCAGGCCGGGACAGGGTATCTGGCGGGAGTACTACGAGCAGTACTTC.

The genes are TRBV4-3 and TRBJ1-5, with 7 bases that match TRBD1. The ends lost 4 bases at V and 5 bases at J; junction bases unmatched: 8. Germline assignment: CDR1 LGHNA and CDR2 YSLEER. This CDR3 is built from 15 residues. The CDR3 nucleotides read TGCGCCAGCAGCCCTGGGCCCCAGGGGGATCAGCCCCAGCATTTT. Its protein product is CASSPGPQGDQPQHF.

V usage is TRBV29-1 and J usage is TRBJ2-3; 8 bases are shared with TRBD1. V was clipped by 5 bases and J by 3 bases; unmatched bases: 10. The CDR3 runs 15 residues. CDR1 and CDR2 from the germline V gene are SQVTM and ANQGSEA. The CDR3 here is CSVIDRTGFTDTQYF. DNA of the CDR3: TGCAGCGTTATCGACCGGACAGGGTTTACAGATACGCAGTATTTT.

As to this clone: One end of the junction varies from germline; a read error may be responsible. The chain's CDR3 is CASSWRSSGSKVF. The CDR3 nucleotides are TGTGCCAGCAGCTGGAGGTCTAGCGGGAGCAAAGTCTTC. The V call is TRBV5-4, the J call TRBJ2-1, with 10 bases matching TRBD2. The CDR3 is 13 amino acids. CDR1 and CDR2 from the germline V gene are SGHNT and YYREEE (reference sequence). Full variable domain (outside the CDR3, taken from reference TRBV5-4 and TRBJ2-1): ETGVTQSPTHLIKTRGQQVTLRCSSQSGHNTVSWYQQALGQGPQFIFQYYREEENGRGNFPPRFSGLQFPNYSSELNVNALELDDSALYLCASSWRSSGSKVFGPGTRLTVL.

This rearrangement joins TRBV11-3 to TRBJ1-1, with 9 nucleotides matching TRBD1. V shed 4 bases and J 5 bases; nucleotides not matched to a gene: 8. CDR1 is SGHNT, CDR2 YENEEA, per germline. The CDR3 spans 15 residues. CDR3 sequence: CASSWGGTGRTEAFF. CDR3 nucleotides: TGTGCCAGCAGCTGGGGGGGGACAGGGAGAACTGAAGCTTTCTTT.

This chain joins TRBV6-2 or TRBV6-3 and TRBJ2-3; no reliable D call. The V gene's germline CDR1 is MNHEY and CDR2 SVGEGT. V dropped 4 bases and J dropped 2 bases, with 10 bases sitting between them. The CDR3 spans 14 residues. The CDR3 nucleotides are TGTGCCAGCAGTTCCTCTAGGACCACAGATACGCAGTATTTT. Residues: CASSSSRTTDTQYF.

The chain uses TRBV5-6 and TRBJ2-3, with 9 bases lining up with TRBD1. V lost 3 bases, J lost 1 base, and 6 bases stayed unmatched. The CDR3 contains 16 residues. Germline V lookup: CDR1 SGHDT, CDR2 YYEEEE. The CDR3 region has the DNA TGTGCCAGCAGCTACGGGACAGGGATACGCACAGATACGCAGTATTTT. It yields the protein CASSYGTGIRTDTQYF.

This clone was detected a few times. This chain joins TRBV13 and TRBJ1-6, with D perhaps TRBD1 (6 bases). Germline V gene sequence: CDR1 PRHDT, CDR2 FYEKMQ (reference sequence). CDR3 length: 17 residues. Trimming shortened V by 0 bases and J by 8 bases, and 17 bases separated the two germline ends. The CDR3: CASSLGGLSRGYSPLHF. For the CDR3, the DNA is TGTGCCAGCAGCTTAGGGGGTCTTTCAAGGGGGTATTCACCCCTCCACTTT.

The gene calls are TRBV3-1 (or the pseudogene TRBV3-2) and TRBJ2-5, with D perhaps TRBD2 (5 bases). In germline, CDR1 is LGHDT, CDR2 YNNKEL (reference sequence). Trimming removed 0 bases at V and 5 bases at J, with 7 bases between. The CDR3 totals 13 residues. CDR3: CASSQDRGETQYF. CDR3 nucleotide sequence: TGTGCCAGCAGCCAAGATCGCGGGGAGACCCAGTACTTC.

This clone was observed a handful of times. The genes are TRBV10-3 and TRBJ1-5; no reliable D call. CDR3 length: 15 amino acids. V was cut by 3 bases and J by 4 bases, with 13 bases left in between. Per the germline V gene, CDR1 is ENHRY and CDR2 is SYGVKD. CDR3 protein: CAISDNIGVNQPQHF. DNA of the CDR3: TGTGCCATCAGTGACAATATCGGTGTAAATCAGCCCCAGCATTTT.